This is a list of T cell receptor beta chains from one sample in a study of blood T cell repertoires in COVID-19. TCRdb keeps only in-frame clones here, not all; method: immunoSEQ multiplex PCR. The data show about 110,000 clones, 75% to 85% seen once. Input material: peripheral blood. These receptors all come from a man aged 65-85 years with acute or convalescent COVID-19. Each CDR3 is given with its conserved first and last residue. A D gene is named only where the DNA matches it firmly. Only some rows state a clone size, as once, few, many or a class for expanded clones.

V,D,J,size,CDR3
TRBV1,-,TRBJ1-6,few,CTSRRGLRGSPLHF
TRBV19,-,TRBJ2-3,-,CASKNRVASTDTQYF
TRBV28,-,TRBJ1-4,few,CASSPLAGAEKLFF
TRBV5-1,TRBD2,TRBJ2-1,-,CASSLVGGRGDEQFF
TRBV6-5,-,TRBJ1-5,-,CASSPGGHYQPQHF
TRBV5-1,TRBD2,TRBJ2-1,-,CASSLSGRGGEQFF
TRBV27,TRBD1,TRBJ1-2,few,CASRRTGDGSGYTF
TRBV6-1,-,TRBJ2-7,many,CASSESGARPYEQYF
TRBV5-1,TRBD1,TRBJ2-7,-,CASRSWTGSSYEQYF
TRBV5-1,TRBD1,TRBJ1-2,few,CASSADRGYGYTF
TRBV7-7,TRBD2,TRBJ2-7,-,CASSVDYQREPSEQYF
TRBV4-1,-,TRBJ2-4,few,CASSLGGVEAIQYF
TRBV7-3,-,TRBJ2-2,-,CASRSKGGTANTGELFF
TRBV19,-,TRBJ1-5,-,CASSPSGGHQPQHF
TRBV18,TRBD1,TRBJ1-1,-,CASSPNGRGRNTEAFF
TRBV18,TRBD1,TRBJ1-6,few,CASSPTATTGSNSPLHF
TRBV9,-,TRBJ1-1,-,CASSPHTGTKTEAFF
TRBV11-1,TRBD1,TRBJ2-7,-,CASSSLDRAEQYF
TRBV25-1,-,TRBJ1-3,-,CASSDRSSSGNTIYF
TRBV19,-,TRBJ1-5,-,CASSMGGINQPQHF
TRBV11-1,TRBD1,TRBJ2-3,-,CASSPTLDRFLDTQYF
TRBV6-6,-,TRBJ2-6,-,CASSRQVNSGANVLTF
TRBV28,TRBD1,TRBJ2-3,-,CASSSGTRGFWDTQYF
TRBV5-1,-,TRBJ1-1,-,CASSPVGRDTEAFF
TRBV5-6,-,TRBJ1-5,-,CASSQKTHGQPQHF
TRBV7-9,TRBD1,TRBJ2-7,-,CASSLGDRDHHEQYF
TRBV4-1,-,TRBJ1-5,-,CASSQEYSNQPQHF
TRBV10-3,TRBD1,TRBJ1-1,-,CAISPNTGGTEAFF
TRBV10-3,-,TRBJ2-1,once,CAISDPDRKGNEQFF
TRBV19,TRBD1,TRBJ1-1,few,CASSTWTGGAGTEAFF
TRBV19,TRBD2,TRBJ2-1,-,CASSRKTSGGAEQYEQFF
TRBV5-1,-,TRBJ1-2,few,CASTPTGSAGGYTF
TRBV15,-,TRBJ2-5,-,CATSRGPRAGETQYF
TRBV28,-,TRBJ1-2,-,CASRPGHTYGYTF
TRBV4-1,TRBD2,TRBJ2-3,-,CASSQESRGGGIDTQYF
TRBV28,TRBD2,TRBJ2-7,-,CASNDGSPTGTRPYEQYF
TRBV5-1,TRBD1,TRBJ2-7,-,CASSHGTAMEQYF
TRBV30,TRBD2,TRBJ2-2,-,CAWSATSGRFTGELFF
TRBV28,-,TRBJ1-2,few,CASQRDYYGYTF
TRBV18,-,TRBJ2-5,-,CASSQERQETQYF
TRBV7-3,TRBD1,TRBJ1-1,-,CASSPTGQGSRTEAFF
TRBV4-1,-,TRBJ2-2,-,CASSQEEGRNTGELFF
TRBV7-9,-,TRBJ1-3,-,CASSTTGGRNTIYF
TRBV2,-,TRBJ2-5,-,CATKESGPGETQYF
TRBV24-1,TRBD2,TRBJ2-1,-,CATSDPTSGWEQFF
TRBV10-3,-,TRBJ1-4,-,CAIRQTGKDEKLFF
TRBV27,-,TRBJ1-4,once,CASSSPGTPSSRTNEKLFF
TRBV24-1,-,TRBJ1-5,-,CATSKQGFQPQHF
TRBV5-1,TRBD1,TRBJ2-3,-,CASSSWTGRSGNTQYF
TRBV7-8,TRBD2,TRBJ2-1,-,CASSIERGGQFF
TRBV6-1,TRBD2,TRBJ2-7,-,CASSEHIAGHEQYF
TRBV6-5,-,TRBJ1-1,-,CASSRDTMNTEAFF
TRBV30,TRBD2,TRBJ2-3,-,CAWSVGTSGRKRDTQYF
TRBV2,TRBD2,TRBJ2-7,-,CASSPGLAGSYEQYF
TRBV14,-,TRBJ2-2,-,CASSQDRARDTDTGELFF
TRBV6-5,-,TRBJ1-2,-,CASSQGRANYGYTF
TRBV5-6,TRBD1,TRBJ1-5,-,CASSFGQASNQPQHF
TRBV3-1/TRBV3-2,TRBD1,TRBJ2-4,once,CASSHRQGVYIQYF
TRBV4-1,TRBD2,TRBJ2-1,-,CASSQGAGGSYNEQFF